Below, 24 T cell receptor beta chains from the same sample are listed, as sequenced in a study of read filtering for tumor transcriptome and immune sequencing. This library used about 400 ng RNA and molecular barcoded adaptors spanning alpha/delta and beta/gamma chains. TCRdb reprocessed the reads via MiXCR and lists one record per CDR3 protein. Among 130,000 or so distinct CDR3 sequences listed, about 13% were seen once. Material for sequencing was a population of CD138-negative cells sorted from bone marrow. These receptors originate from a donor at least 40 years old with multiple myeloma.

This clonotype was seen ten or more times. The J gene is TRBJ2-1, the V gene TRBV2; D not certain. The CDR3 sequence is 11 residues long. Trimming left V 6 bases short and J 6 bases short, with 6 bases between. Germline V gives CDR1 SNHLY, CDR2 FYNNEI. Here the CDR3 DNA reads TGTGCCAGCAGAAGTTTCAATGAGCAGTTCTTC. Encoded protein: CASRSFNEQFF. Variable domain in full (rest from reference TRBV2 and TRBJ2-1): EPEVTQTPSHQVTQMGQEVILRCVPISNHLYFYWYRQILGQKVEFLVSFYNNEISEKSEIFDDQFSVERPDGSNFTLKIRSTKLEDSAMYFCASRSFNEQFFGPGTRLTVL.

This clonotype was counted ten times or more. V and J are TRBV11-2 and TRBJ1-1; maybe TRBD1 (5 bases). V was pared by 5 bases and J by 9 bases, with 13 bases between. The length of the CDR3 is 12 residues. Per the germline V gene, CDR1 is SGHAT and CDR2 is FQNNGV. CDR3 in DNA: TGTGCCAGCAGCCTGGGACCGGTGAAAGCTTTCTTT. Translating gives CASSLGPVKAFF.

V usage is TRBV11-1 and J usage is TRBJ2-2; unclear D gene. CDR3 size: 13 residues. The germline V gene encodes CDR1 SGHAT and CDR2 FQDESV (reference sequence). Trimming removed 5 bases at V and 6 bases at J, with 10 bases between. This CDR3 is CASSPSGPGELFF. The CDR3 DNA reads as TGTGCCAGCAGCCCAAGTGGCCCCGGGGAGCTGTTTTTT.

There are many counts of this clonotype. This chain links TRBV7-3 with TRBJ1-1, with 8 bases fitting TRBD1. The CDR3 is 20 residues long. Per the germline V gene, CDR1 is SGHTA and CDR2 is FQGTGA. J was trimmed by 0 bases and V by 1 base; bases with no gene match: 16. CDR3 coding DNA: TGTGCCAGCAGCTTAAGAGCCTCACAGGGGGGCGCTCGGATGAACACTGAAGCTTTCTTT. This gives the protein CASSLRASQGGARMNTEAFF.

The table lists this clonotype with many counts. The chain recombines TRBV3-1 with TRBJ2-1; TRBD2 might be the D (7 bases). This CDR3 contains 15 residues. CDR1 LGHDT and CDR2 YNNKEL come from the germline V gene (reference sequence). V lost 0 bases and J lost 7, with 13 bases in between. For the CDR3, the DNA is TGTGCCAGCAGCCAAGATTCGGGGGGCTGGAATGAGCAGTTCTTC. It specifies CASSQDSGGWNEQFF.

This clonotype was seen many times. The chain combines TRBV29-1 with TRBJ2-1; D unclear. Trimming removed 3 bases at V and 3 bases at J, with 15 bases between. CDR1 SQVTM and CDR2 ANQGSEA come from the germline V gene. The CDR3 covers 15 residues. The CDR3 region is CSVDSLPSHYNEQFF. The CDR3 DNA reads TGCAGCGTTGATTCGTTACCCTCGCACTACAATGAGCAGTTCTTC.

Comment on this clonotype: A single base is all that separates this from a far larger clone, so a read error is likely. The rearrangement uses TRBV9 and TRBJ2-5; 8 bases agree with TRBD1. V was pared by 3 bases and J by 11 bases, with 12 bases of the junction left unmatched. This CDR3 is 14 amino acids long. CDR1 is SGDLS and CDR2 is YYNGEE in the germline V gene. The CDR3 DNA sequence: TGTGCCAGCAGCGCCAGGGACAGGAGAAATGAGCAGTACTTC. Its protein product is CASSARDRRNEQYF.

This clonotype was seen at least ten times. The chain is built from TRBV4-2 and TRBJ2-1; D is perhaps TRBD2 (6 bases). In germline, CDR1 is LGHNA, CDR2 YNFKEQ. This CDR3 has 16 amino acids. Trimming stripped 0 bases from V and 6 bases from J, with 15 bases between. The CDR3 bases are TGTGCCAGCAGCCAAGAACCGGGACTTCGATTCAATGAGCAGTTCTTC. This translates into CASSQEPGLRFNEQFF.

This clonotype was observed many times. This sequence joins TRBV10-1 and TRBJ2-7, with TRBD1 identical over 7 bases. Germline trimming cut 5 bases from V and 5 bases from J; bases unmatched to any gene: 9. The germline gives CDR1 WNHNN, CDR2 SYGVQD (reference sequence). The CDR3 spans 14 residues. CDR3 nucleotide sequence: TGCGCCAGCAGTCCGACAGGGTTTAACGACGAGCAGTACTTC. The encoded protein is CASSPTGFNDEQYF.

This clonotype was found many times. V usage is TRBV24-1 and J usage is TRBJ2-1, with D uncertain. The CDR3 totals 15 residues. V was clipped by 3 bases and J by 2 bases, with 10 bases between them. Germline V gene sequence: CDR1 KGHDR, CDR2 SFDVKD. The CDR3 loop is CATSDPGKTYNEQFF. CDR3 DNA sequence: TGTGCCACCAGTGATCCAGGAAAAACCTACAATGAGCAGTTCTTC.

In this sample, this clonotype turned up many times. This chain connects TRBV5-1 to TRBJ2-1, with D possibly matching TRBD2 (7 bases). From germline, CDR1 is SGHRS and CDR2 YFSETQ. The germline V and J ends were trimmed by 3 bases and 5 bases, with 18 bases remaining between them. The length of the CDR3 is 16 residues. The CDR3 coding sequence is TGCGCCAGCAGCTCCCGCGGGGGCGGGCGCGACAATGAGCAGTTCTTC. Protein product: CASSSRGGGRDNEQFF.

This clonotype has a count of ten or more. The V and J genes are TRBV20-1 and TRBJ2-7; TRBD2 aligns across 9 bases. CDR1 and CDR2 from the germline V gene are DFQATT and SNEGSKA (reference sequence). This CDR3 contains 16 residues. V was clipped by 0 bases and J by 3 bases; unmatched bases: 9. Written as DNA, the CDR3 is TGCAGTGCTAGAGATTATATGGCGGGAGGGGACTACGAGCAGTACTTC. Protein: CSARDYMAGGDYEQYF.

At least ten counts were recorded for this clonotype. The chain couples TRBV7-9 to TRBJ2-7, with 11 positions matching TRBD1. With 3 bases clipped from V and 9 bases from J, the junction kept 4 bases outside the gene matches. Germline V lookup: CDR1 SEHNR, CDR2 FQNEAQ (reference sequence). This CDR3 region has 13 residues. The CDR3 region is CASSFTDRGLQYF. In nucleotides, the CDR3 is TGTGCCAGCAGCTTTACGGACAGGGGGCTGCAGTACTTC.

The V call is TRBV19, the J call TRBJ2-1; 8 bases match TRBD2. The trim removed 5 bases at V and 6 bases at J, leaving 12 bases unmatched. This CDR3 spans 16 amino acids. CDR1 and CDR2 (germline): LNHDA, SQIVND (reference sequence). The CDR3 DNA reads TGTGCCAGTAGTTCTCCGGGACTAGGACCTGTCAATGAGCAGTTCTTC. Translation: CASSSPGLGPVNEQFF.

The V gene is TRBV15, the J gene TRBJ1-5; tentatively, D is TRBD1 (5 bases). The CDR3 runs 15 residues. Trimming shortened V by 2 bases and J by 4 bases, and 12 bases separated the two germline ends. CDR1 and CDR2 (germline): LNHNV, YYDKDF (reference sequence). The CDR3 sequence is CATSRYSGGNQPQHF. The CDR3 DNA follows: TGTGCCACCAGCAGATATTCGGGGGGAAATCAGCCCCAGCATTTT. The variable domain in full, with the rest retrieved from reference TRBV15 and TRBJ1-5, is DAMVIQNPRYQVTQFGKPVTLSCSQTLNHNVMYWYQQKSSQAPKLLFHYYDKDFNNEADTPDNFQSRRPNTSFCFLDIRSPGLGDTAMYLCATSRYSGGNQPQHFGDGTRLSIL.

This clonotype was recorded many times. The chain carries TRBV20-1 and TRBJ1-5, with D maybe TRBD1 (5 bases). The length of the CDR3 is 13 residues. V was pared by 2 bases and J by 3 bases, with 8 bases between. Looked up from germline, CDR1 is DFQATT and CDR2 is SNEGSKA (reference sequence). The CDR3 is CSARWGLNQPQHF. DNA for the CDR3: TGCAGTGCTAGATGGGGACTCAATCAGCCCCAGCATTTT.

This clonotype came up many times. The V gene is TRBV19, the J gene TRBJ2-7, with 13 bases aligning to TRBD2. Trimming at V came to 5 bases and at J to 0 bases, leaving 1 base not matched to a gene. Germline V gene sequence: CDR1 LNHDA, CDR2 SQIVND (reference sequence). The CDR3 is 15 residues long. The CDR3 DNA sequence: TGTGCCAGTAGTCGGACTAGCGGGAGCTCCTACGAGCAGTACTTC. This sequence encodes CASSRTSGSSYEQYF.

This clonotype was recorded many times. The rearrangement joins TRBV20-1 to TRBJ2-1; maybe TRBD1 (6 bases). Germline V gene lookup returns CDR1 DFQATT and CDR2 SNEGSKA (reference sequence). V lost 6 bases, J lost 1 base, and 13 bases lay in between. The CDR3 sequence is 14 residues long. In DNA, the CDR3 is TGCAGTGCCCCGTCCCAGGGGTCCTACAATGAGCAGTTCTTC. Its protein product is CSAPSQGSYNEQFF.

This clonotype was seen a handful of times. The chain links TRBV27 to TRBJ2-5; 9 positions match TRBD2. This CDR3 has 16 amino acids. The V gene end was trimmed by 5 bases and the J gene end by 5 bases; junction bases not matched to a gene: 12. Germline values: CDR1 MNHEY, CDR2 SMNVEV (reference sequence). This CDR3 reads CASSNRPAGGRETQYF. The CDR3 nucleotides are TGTGCCAGCAGTAACCGTCCAGCGGGAGGAAGGGAGACCCAGTACTTC.

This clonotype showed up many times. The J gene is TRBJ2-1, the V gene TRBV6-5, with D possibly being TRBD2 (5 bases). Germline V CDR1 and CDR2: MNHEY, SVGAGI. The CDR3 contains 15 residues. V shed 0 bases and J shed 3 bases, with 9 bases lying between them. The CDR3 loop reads CASSYSAGRYNEQFF. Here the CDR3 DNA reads TGTGCCAGCAGTTACTCGGCGGGCCGCTACAATGAGCAGTTCTTC.

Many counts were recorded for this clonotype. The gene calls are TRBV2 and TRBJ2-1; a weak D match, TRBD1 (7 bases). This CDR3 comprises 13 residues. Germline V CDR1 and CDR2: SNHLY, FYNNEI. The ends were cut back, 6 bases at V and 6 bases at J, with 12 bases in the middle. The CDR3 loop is CASRGQGGNEQFF. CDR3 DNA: TGTGCCAGCAGGGGGCAGGGGGGCAATGAGCAGTTCTTC.

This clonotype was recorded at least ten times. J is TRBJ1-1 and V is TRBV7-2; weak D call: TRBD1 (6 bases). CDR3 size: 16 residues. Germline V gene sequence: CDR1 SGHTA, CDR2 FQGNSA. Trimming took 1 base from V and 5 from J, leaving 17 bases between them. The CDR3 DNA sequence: TGTGCCAGCAGCTTAGTCTCTCTGGGGGCGAGGACTGAAGCTTTCTTT. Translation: CASSLVSLGARTEAFF.

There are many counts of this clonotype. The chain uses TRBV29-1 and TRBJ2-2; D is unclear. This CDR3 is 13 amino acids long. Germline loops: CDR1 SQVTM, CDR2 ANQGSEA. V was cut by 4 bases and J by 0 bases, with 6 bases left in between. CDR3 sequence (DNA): TGCAGCGTTGTACGTACGAACACCGGGGAGCTGTTTTTT. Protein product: CSVVRTNTGELFF.

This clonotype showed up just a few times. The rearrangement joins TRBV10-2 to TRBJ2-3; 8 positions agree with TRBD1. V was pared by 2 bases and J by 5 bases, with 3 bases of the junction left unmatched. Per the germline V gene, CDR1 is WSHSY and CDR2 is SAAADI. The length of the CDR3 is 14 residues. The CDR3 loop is CASSEAGGVDTQYF. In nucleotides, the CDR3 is TGCGCCAGCAGTGAGGCAGGGGGCGTAGATACGCAGTATTTT.